Each of the 24 T cell receptor beta chains below was sequenced from the same sample in a study of blood T cells in healthy people across ages. The authors ran a second PCR of roughly 6 to 11 cycles using a sample-barcoded 5' primer and a J-beta primer mix. TCRdb analysed the 5' RACE reads with MiXCR anew, one entry per CDR3 protein. Found here are approximately 1,000,000 distinct CDR3 sequences, more than 30% of them singletons; the top ten hold under 15%. The sequenced material came from blood. The receptors were gathered from a man aged 18 to 35 in good health.

The rearrangement links TRBV4-3 to TRBJ2-2; TRBD1 matches at 8 bases. The CDR3 is 17 residues long. Germline V gene data show CDR1 as LGHNA and CDR2 as YSLEER. Germline trimming cut 0 bases from V and 1 base from J; bases unmatched to any gene: 4. CDR3 sequence reads: CASSQDLRGLNTGELFF. DNA for the CDR3: TGCGCCAGCAGCCAAGATCTCAGGGGGCTGAACACCGGGGAGCTGTTTTTT.

The V call is TRBV4-3, the J call TRBJ2-1, with 8 nucleotides matching TRBD1. This CDR3 has 17 amino acids. Germline V CDR1 and CDR2: LGHNA, YSLEER. The trim removed 2 bases at V and 5 bases at J, leaving 11 bases unmatched. The chain's CDR3 is CASSQNARQGFNNEQFF. CDR3 DNA sequence: TGCGCCAGCAGCCAAAACGCCCGACAGGGGTTCAACAATGAGCAGTTCTTC.

The chain links TRBV7-8 to TRBJ1-6; 8 positions match TRBD1. The CDR3 is made up of 14 amino acids. The V gene end was trimmed by 3 bases and the J gene end by 13 bases; junction bases not matched to a gene: 8. From germline, CDR1 is SGHVS and CDR2 FQNEAQ. This CDR3 is CASSFGQGGGPLHF. The CDR3 DNA is TGTGCCAGCAGCTTCGGACAGGGCGGGGGTCCCCTCCACTTT.

The CDR3 region is CASSPPLSTGELFF. The CDR3 DNA follows: TGTGCCAGCAGCCCCCCCTTGAGCACCGGGGAGCTGTTTTTT. The V gene is TRBV28, the J gene TRBJ2-2; unclear D gene. Trimming removed 6 bases at V and 4 bases at J, with 12 bases between. CDR1 MDHEN and CDR2 SYDVKM come from the germline V gene. The CDR3 consists of 14 residues.

V gene TRBV5-1 combines with J gene TRBJ1-2; a possible D gene is TRBD1 (6 bases). Germline assignment: CDR1 SGHRS and CDR2 YFSETQ. The V end was cut by 4 bases, the J end by 4 bases, with 14 bases between. CDR3 size: 14 residues. CDR3 residues: CASSKEGQTYGYTF. In nucleotides, the CDR3 is TGCGCCAGCAGCAAAGAAGGACAGACCTATGGCTACACCTTC.

The genes are TRBV6-5 and TRBJ2-4; D remains ambiguous. This CDR3 is built from 19 residues. Germline V gives CDR1 MNHEY, CDR2 SVGAGI. V was shortened by 0 bases and J by 2 bases, with 20 bases between the two germline ends. CDR3: CASSYSKRPPQNSKNIQYF. The CDR3 bases are TGTGCCAGCAGTTACTCGAAACGGCCCCCTCAAAATTCCAAAAACATTCAGTACTTC.

This clonotype was observed a handful of times. J is TRBJ2-3 and V is TRBV6-5, with a weak D call TRBD2 (6 bases). This CDR3 contains 14 residues. The ends were cut back, 5 bases at V and 6 bases at J, with 15 bases in the middle. Germline V gives CDR1 MNHEY, CDR2 SVGAGI. This CDR3 reads CASSQIGTSDTQYF. In DNA, the CDR3 is TGTGCCAGCAGTCAAATCGGGACTTCGGATACGCAGTATTTT.

This clonotype was counted between two and nine times. This chain joins TRBV29-1 and TRBJ1-1, with TRBD1 as a possible D gene (5 bases). The CDR3 runs to 11 residues. Trimming took 6 bases from V and 10 from J, leaving 15 bases between them. Germline V lookup: CDR1 SQVTM, CDR2 ANQGSEA. This CDR3 reads CSVREREVAFF. For the CDR3, the DNA is TGCAGCGTCAGGGAGAGGGAGGTAGCTTTCTTT.

The chain's CDR3 is CASSKINRGTELYGYTF. The CDR3 DNA reads as TGTGCCAGCAGCAAAATCAACAGGGGGACGGAACTCTATGGCTACACCTTC. This chain links TRBV21-1 with TRBJ1-2; the D call of TRBD1 is as the table states it, not checked on the DNA. TRBV21-1 constitutes a pseudogene. The CDR3 contains 17 residues.

This clonotype was detected a few times. The chain carries TRBV10-3 and TRBJ2-1; D is tentatively TRBD1 or TRBD2 (5 bases each). V was pared by 2 bases and J by 5 bases, with 10 bases between. Per germline, CDR1 ENHRY and CDR2 SYGVKD. The CDR3 is made up of 14 amino acids. CDR3 sequence: CAISEEEDNNEQFF. The CDR3 DNA is TGTGCCATCAGTGAGGAGGAGGACAACAATGAGCAGTTCTTC.

Notes on this clonotype: Its ends do not fully match the called genes, so a read error is possible. This sequence joins TRBV7-7 and TRBJ1-4; D remains ambiguous. The CDR3 sequence is 13 residues long. From germline, CDR1 is SSHAT and CDR2 FNYEAQ (reference sequence). Written as DNA, the CDR3 is TGTGCTAGCAGCCTCCGGATAGACGGAAAACTGTTTTTT. This translates into CASSLRIDGKLFF.

This clonotype showed up just a few times. The chain joins TRBV6-4 to TRBJ2-1, with D maybe TRBD1 (6 bases). CDR3 length equals 14 residues. Trimming cost V 10 bases and J 9 bases, with 22 bases left between them. Looked up from germline, CDR1 is MRHNA and CDR2 is SNTAGT. CDR3 amino acids: CATTPLGGSGEQFF. The CDR3 nucleotides read TGTGCCACCACCCCGTTAGGGGGTTCGGGTGAGCAGTTCTTC.

This chain uses TRBV4-2 with TRBJ1-5; 7 bases map to TRBD1. The CDR3 covers 15 residues. Germline trimming cut 3 bases from V and 5 bases from J; bases unmatched to any gene: 7. The germline V gene encodes CDR1 LGHNA and CDR2 YNFKEQ. CDR3 nucleotides: TGTGCCAGCAGCCAGACCCGGGACAGAGATCAGCCCCAGCATTTT. This translates into CASSQTRDRDQPQHF.

The V call is TRBV7-2, the J call TRBJ2-3; possible D gene TRBD1, 5 bases. The germline V gene has CDR1 SGHTA and CDR2 FQGNSA. With 6 bases removed from V and 3 bases from J, the gap between germline ends came to 13 bases. CDR3 length: 14 residues. In DNA, the CDR3 is TGTGCCAGCAGACTGAACCCAGGGACAGATACGCAGTATTTT. Translation gives CASRLNPGTDTQYF.

On this clonotype: The conserved closing phenylalanine or tryptophan is absent in this CDR3, likely reflecting a read error. The chain couples TRBV6-6 to TRBJ2-1; 11 positions match TRBD2. The germline V gene has CDR1 MNHNY and CDR2 SVGAGI (reference sequence). The CDR3 has 15 amino acids. V was pared by 7 bases and J by 8 bases, with 10 bases of the junction left unmatched. As DNA, the CDR3 is TGTGCCAGCACCGTAGCGGGGGGGCCTCGGGATGAGCAGTTCCTC. This encodes CASTVAGGPRDEQFL.

At least ten counts were recorded for this clonotype. This chain connects TRBV29-1 to TRBJ2-3; D might be TRBD1 or TRBD2, each matching 5 bases. The CDR3 runs 15 residues. Trimming took 0 bases from V and 4 from J, leaving 14 bases between them. Germline V gives CDR1 SQVTM, CDR2 ANQGSEA. The CDR3 sequence: CSVEDTPRGADTQYF. The CDR3 DNA reads TGCAGCGTTGAAGATACCCCGAGAGGGGCAGATACGCAGTATTTT.

The chain joins TRBV5-8 to TRBJ1-5, with TRBD1 as a possible D gene (6 bases). The germline V gene has CDR1 SGHTS and CDR2 YDEGEE. Between the trimmed V and J ends, which lost 6 bases and 5 bases, there was a span of 21 bases. The CDR3 has 16 residues. CDR3 sequence (DNA): TGTGCCAGCACCTTACCCCTAGACAGGAGCTATCAGCCCCAGCATTTT. Its protein product is CASTLPLDRSYQPQHF. The whole variable domain, remainder taken from reference TRBV5-8 and TRBJ1-5, is EAGVTQSPTHLIKTRGQQATLRCSPISGHTSVYWYQQALGLGLQFLLWYDEGEERNRGNFPPRFSGRQFPNYSSELNVNALELEDSALYLCASTLPLDRSYQPQHFGDGTRLSIL.

About this clonotype: One end of the junction does not line up with germline, which may come from a read error. V is TRBV24-1 and J is TRBJ2-3, with 7 positions matching TRBD1. In germline, CDR1 is KGHDR, CDR2 SFDVKD. The CDR3 is made up of 15 amino acids. The CDR3 DNA reads as TGTACCACCAGGGAAGACAGGGTAGGCACAGATACGCAGTATTTT. Protein product: CTTREDRVGTDTQYF.

The genes are TRBV20-1 and TRBJ2-7; the D gene is possibly TRBD2 (5 bases). TRBJ2-5 matches the DNA end more closely, so the J call is doubtful. The CDR3 contains 12 residues. The V gene's germline CDR1 is DFQATT and CDR2 SNEGSKA (reference sequence). The CDR3 DNA is TGCAGTGCTAATGGGAGCCAAGAGACCCAGTACTTC. Residues: CSANGSQETQYF.

This clonotype was seen a few times. The gene calls are TRBV6-1 and TRBJ1-2, with unresolved D. V was cut by 7 bases and J by 4 bases, with 7 bases left in between. Germline V gene sequence: CDR1 MNHNS, CDR2 SASEGT. The CDR3 length is 11 residues. The chain's CDR3 is CASKSIYGYTF. CDR3 DNA: TGTGCCAGCAAAAGTATCTATGGCTACACCTTC.

This clonotype was seen a handful of times. The chain has TRBV4-2 and TRBJ2-3; TRBD2 matches 8 bases. In germline, CDR1 is LGHNA, CDR2 YNFKEQ. The ends lost 2 bases at V and 4 bases at J; junction bases unmatched: 11. The CDR3 is 17 residues long. The DNA for the CDR3 is TGTGCCAGCAGCCAAATGCAGGGAGGGACTAGAGCAGATACGCAGTATTTT. Translation gives CASSQMQGGTRADTQYF.

In this sample, this clonotype turned up once. A much bigger clone sits one base away, suggesting this may be a read error. CDR3 DNA sequence: TGCGCCAACAGCCAAGGGGTGGCATCCTACGAGCAGTACTTC. This translates into CANSQGVASYEQYF. This chain joins TRBV4-3 and TRBJ2-7; tentatively, D is TRBD1 (5 bases). The CDR3 sequence is 14 residues long. Germline V gene sequence: CDR1 LGHNA, CDR2 YSLEER.

This chain connects TRBV30 to TRBJ1-2; D call uncertain. This CDR3 region has 13 residues. Trimming stripped 0 bases from V and 8 bases from J, with 13 bases between. The germline gives CDR1 GTSNPN, CDR2 SVGIG (reference sequence). CDR3 sequence (DNA): TGTGCCTGGAGTGTACTGAGACCCGACGGCTACACCTTC. The encoded protein is CAWSVLRPDGYTF.

This clonotype was detected a few times. The chain has TRBV12-5 and TRBJ1-2, with a weak D call TRBD1 (5 bases). V shed 5 bases and J shed 4 bases, with 8 bases lying between them. The CDR3 consists of 12 residues. The germline gives CDR1 LGHNT, CDR2 FRNRAP. CDR3 loop: CASGVGGYGYTF. The CDR3 DNA sequence: TGTGCTAGTGGTGTGGGGGGCTATGGCTACACCTTC.